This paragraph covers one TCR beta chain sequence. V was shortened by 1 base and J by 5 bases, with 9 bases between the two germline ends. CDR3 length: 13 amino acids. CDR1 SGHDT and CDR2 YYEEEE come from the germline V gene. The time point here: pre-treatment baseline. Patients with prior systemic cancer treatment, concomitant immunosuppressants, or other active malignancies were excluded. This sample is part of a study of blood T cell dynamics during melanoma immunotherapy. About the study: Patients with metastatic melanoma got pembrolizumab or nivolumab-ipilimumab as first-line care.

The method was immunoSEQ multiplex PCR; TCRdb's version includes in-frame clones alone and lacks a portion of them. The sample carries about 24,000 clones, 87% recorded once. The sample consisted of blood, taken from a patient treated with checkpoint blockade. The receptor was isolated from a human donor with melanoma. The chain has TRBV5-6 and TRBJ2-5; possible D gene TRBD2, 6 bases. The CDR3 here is CASSLFSGETQYF. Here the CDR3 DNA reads TGTGCCAGCAGCTTGTTCAGCGGGGAGACCCAGTACTTC.